This TCR beta chain was identified in a study of T-cell memory formation after mild COVID-19. Study conclusions and caveats: Those CD4+ clones that contracted were mainly in CM and EM (CD8+ ones in EMRA). Second-wave clones reaching peak frequency on day 37 lacked confirmed SARS-CoV-2 specificity.

CDR1 and CDR2 from the germline V gene are DFQATT and SNEGSKA (reference sequence). This CDR3 has 15 residues. The V gene end was trimmed by 5 bases and the J gene end by 1 base; junction bases not matched to a gene: 4. Points on this clonotype: What it recognizes is unknown.

TCRdb used MiXCR to reprocess the 5' RACE reads, holding one entry per CDR3 protein. The table lists about 360,000 distinct CDR3 sequences, around an eighth of them singletons. The chain combines TRBV20-1 with TRBJ2-4; 11 positions match TRBD2. This clonotype originated in a man younger than 30 who had mild COVID-19 (a few samples of this study predate the infection). Cell type and time point are not known. The sequencing sample was made of PBMCs or a T cell subset sorted from them (not recorded which). The DNA of the CDR3 is TGCAGTGCTGTACTAGCGGGGGATGCCAAAAACATTCAGTACTTC. Its translation is CSAVLAGDAKNIQYF.